The 3 T cell receptor beta chains below were found in one sample sequenced in a study of cytomegalovirus exposure and HLA in healthy donors. 13 Jbeta primers and 60 Vbeta primers were used for the PCR. Sequencing was performed with immunoSEQ multiplex PCR; in TCRdb, only in-frame clones are kept and a portion is missing. Altogether roughly 150,000 clones are present, roughly 85% being singletons, with the ten largest covering about 9.1%. The sequenced sample consisted of PBMCs. These receptor sequences come from a man in his late teens or twenties in good health and CMV-seropositive.

The V gene is TRBV5-1, the J gene TRBJ2-5, with a possible D match to TRBD2 (7 bases). The V gene lost 1 base and the J gene lost 2 bases, with 15 bases spanning the gap. The CDR3 is made up of 16 amino acids. The germline V gene encodes CDR1 SGHRS and CDR2 YFSETQ. The DNA for the CDR3 is TGCGCCAGCAGCTTGTTTGGGGAGGGGGATCAAGAGACCCAGTACTTC. This encodes CASSLFGEGDQETQYF.

CDR3 in amino acids: CSVEADTPQETQYF. CDR3 nucleotide sequence: TGCAGCGTTGAGGCCGACACCCCCCAAGAGACCCAGTACTTC. This chain connects TRBV29-1 to TRBJ2-5; D is undetermined. The CDR3 length is 14 residues. Germline CDR1 and CDR2: SQVTM and ANQGSEA. V was cut by 3 bases and J by 1 base, with 12 bases left in between. Full variable domain (outside the CDR3, taken from reference TRBV29-1 and TRBJ2-5): SAVISQKPSRDICQRGTSLTIQCQVDSQVTMMFWYRQQPGQSLTLIATANQGSEATYESGFVIDKFPISRPNLTFSTLTVSNMSPEDSSIYLCSVEADTPQETQYFGPGTRLLVL.

Note on this clone: Different DNA sequences within this sample yield the same CDR3. CDR3 bases: TGTGCCATCAGTGGGGGGACTAGATACAATGAGCAGTTCTTC. It is translated as CAISGGTRYNEQFF. The V call is TRBV10-3, the J call TRBJ2-1; 8 nucleotides line up with TRBD2. The CDR3 is made up of 14 amino acids. Germline trimming cut 4 bases from V and 4 bases from J; bases unmatched to any gene: 3. Looked up from germline, CDR1 is ENHRY and CDR2 is SYGVKD.